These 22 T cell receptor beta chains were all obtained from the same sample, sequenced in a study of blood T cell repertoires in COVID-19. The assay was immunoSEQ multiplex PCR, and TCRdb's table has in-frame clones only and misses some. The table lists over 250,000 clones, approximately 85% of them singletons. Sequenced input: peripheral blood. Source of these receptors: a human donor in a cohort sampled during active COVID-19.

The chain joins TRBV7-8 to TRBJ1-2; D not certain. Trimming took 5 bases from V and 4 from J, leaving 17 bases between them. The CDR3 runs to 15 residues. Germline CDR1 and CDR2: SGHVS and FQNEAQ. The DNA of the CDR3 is TGTGCCAGCAGCCAGGAGGGAATGAGCTCCTATGGCTACACCTTC. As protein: CASSQEGMSSYGYTF.

This chain's CDR3 is CASSHHLASEQYF. In DNA, the CDR3 is TGTGCCAGCAGCCACCATCTAGCGAGCGAGCAGTACTTC. The chain is built from TRBV14 and TRBJ2-7; possibly TRBD2 for D (6 bases). Trimming removed 3 bases at V and 6 bases at J, with 12 bases between. CDR3 length: 13 residues. Germline CDR1 and CDR2: SGHDN and FVKESK.

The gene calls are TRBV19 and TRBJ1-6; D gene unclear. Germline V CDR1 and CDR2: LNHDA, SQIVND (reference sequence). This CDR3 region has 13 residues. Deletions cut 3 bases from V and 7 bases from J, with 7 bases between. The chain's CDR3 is CASSMNGNSPLHF. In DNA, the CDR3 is TGTGCCAGTAGTATGAACGGGAATTCACCCCTCCACTTT.

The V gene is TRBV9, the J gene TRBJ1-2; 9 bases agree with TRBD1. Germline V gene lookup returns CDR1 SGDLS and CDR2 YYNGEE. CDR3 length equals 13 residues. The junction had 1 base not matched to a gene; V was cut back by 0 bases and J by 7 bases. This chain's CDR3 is CASSVGDRVGYTF. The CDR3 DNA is TGTGCCAGCAGCGTAGGGGACAGGGTTGGCTACACCTTC.

For the CDR3, the DNA is TGCGCCAGCAGCTTACAAGCGGGGACACCCTACGAGCAGTACTTC. It codes for CASSLQAGTPYEQYF. The genes are TRBV5-1 and TRBJ2-7, with D possibly TRBD2 on 7 matching bases. V dropped 2 bases and J dropped 2 bases, with 14 bases sitting between them. Germline V gene data show CDR1 as SGHRS and CDR2 as YFSETQ. This CDR3 is 15 amino acids long. The entire variable domain, with the rest obtained from reference TRBV5-1 and TRBJ2-7, is as follows: KAGVTQTPRYLIKTRGQQVTLSCSPISGHRSVSWYQQTPGQGLQFLFEYFSETQRNKGNFPGRFSGRQFSNSRSEMNVSTLELGDSALYLCASSLQAGTPYEQYFGPGTRLTVT.

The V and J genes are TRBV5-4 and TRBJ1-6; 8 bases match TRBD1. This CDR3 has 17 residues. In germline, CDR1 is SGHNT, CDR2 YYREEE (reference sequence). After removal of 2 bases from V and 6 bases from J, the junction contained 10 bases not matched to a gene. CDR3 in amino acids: CASSFQSGQVFNSPLHF. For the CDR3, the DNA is TGTGCCAGCAGCTTCCAGTCGGGACAGGTCTTTAATTCACCCCTCCACTTT.

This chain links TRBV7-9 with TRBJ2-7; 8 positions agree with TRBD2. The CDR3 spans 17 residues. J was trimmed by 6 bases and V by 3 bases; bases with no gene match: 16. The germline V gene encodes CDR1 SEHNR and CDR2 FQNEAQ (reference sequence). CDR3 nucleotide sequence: TGTGCCAGCAGCTTGGGCCCGTTCGCGAGCGGGAGAAGCGAGCAGTACTTC. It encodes CASSLGPFASGRSEQYF.

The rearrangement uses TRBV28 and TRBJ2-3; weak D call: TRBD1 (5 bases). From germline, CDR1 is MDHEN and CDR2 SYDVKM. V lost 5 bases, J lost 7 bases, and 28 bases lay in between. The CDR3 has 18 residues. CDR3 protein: CASSPQMMWGVQANTQYF. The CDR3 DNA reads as TGTGCCAGCAGTCCCCAAATGATGTGGGGCGTGCAGGCAAATACGCAGTATTTT.

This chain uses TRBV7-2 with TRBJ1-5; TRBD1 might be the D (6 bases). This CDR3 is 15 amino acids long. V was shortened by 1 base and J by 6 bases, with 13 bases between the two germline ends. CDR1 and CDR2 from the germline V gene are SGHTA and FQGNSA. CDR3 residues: CASSLGTGLVQPQHF. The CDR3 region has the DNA TGTGCCAGCAGCTTAGGCACAGGGTTGGTTCAGCCCCAGCATTTT.

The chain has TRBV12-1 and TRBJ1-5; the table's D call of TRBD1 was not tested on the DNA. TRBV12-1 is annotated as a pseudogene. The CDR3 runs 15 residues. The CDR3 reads CASRTSGRVNQPQHF. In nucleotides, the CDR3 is TGTGCCAGCAGGACCTCAGGCAGGGTCAATCAGCCCCAGCATTTT.

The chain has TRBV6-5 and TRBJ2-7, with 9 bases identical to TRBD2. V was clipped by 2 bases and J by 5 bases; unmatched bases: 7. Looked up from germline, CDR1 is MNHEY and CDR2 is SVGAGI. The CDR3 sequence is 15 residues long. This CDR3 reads CASSYLAGTSNEQYF. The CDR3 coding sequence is TGTGCCAGCAGTTACCTGGCCGGGACTAGCAACGAGCAGTACTTC.

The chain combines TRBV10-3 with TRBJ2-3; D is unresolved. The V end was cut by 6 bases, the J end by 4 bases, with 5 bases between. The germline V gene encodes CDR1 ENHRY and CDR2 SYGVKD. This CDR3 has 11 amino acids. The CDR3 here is CAISSADTQYF. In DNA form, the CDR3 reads TGTGCCATCAGCTCTGCAGATACGCAGTATTTT.

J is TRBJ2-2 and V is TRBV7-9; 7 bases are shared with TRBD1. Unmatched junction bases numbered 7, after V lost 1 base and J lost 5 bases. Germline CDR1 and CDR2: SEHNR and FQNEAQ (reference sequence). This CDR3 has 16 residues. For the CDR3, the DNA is TGTGCCAGCAGCTTAGATTCCGGGACAGAGACCGGGGAGCTGTTTTTT. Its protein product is CASSLDSGTETGELFF.

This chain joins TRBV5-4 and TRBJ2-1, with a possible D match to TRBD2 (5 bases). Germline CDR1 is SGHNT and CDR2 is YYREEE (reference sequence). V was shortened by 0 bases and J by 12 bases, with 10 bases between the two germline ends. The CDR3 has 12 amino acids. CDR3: CASSLGGIPQFF. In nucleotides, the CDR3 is TGTGCCAGCAGCTTGGGAGGGATTCCGCAGTTCTTC.

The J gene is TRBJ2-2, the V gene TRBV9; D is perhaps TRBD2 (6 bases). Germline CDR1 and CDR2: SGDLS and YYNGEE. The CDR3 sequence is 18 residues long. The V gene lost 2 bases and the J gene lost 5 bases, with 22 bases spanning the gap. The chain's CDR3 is CASSVPFGTGVETGELFF. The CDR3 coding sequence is TGTGCCAGCAGCGTCCCCTTCGGAACGGGAGTTGAAACCGGGGAGCTGTTTTTT.

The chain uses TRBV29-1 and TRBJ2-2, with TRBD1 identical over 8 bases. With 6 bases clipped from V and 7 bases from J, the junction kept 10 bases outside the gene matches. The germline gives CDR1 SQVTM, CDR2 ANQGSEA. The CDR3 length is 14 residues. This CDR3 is CSVKPQGEIGELFF. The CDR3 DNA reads TGCAGCGTCAAGCCACAGGGGGAAATCGGGGAGCTGTTTTTT.

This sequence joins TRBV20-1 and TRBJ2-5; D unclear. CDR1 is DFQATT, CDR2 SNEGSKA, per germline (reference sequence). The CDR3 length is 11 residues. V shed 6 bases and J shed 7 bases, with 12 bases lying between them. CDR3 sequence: CSAEQVATQYF. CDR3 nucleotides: TGCAGTGCCGAGCAAGTAGCGACCCAGTACTTC.

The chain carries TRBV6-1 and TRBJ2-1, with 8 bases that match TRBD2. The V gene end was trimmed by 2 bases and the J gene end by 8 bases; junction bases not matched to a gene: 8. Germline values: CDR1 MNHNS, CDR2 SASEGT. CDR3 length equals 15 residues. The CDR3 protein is CASSEPAGVRHEQFF. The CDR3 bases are TGTGCCAGCAGTGAACCAGCGGGAGTCAGGCATGAGCAGTTCTTC.

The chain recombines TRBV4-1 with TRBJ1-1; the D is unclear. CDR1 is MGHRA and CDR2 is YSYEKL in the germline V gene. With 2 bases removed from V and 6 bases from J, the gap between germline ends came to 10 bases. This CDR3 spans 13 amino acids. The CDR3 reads CASSQPNGAEAFF. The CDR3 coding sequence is TGCGCCAGCAGCCAACCGAACGGGGCTGAAGCTTTCTTT.

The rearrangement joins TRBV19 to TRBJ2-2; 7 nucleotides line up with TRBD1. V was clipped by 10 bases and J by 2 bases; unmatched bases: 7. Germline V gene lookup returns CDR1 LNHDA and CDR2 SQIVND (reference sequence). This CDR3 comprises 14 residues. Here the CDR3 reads CATTKGANTGELFF. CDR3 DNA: TGTGCCACAACGAAGGGGGCAAACACCGGGGAGCTGTTTTTT.

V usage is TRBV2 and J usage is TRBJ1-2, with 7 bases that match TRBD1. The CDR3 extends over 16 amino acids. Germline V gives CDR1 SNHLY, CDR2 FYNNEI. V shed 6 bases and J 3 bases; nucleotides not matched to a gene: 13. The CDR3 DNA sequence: TGTGCCAGCAGCCCCGACAGGGTAATAGGGTACTATGGCTACACCTTC. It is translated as CASSPDRVIGYYGYTF.

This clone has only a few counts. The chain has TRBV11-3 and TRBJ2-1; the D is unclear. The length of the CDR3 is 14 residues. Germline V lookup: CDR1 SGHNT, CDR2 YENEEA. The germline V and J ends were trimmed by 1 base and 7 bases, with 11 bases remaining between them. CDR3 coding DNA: TGTGCCAGCAGCTTAGGGCCCCCCCCGAATGAGCAGTTCTTC. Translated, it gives CASSLGPPPNEQFF.